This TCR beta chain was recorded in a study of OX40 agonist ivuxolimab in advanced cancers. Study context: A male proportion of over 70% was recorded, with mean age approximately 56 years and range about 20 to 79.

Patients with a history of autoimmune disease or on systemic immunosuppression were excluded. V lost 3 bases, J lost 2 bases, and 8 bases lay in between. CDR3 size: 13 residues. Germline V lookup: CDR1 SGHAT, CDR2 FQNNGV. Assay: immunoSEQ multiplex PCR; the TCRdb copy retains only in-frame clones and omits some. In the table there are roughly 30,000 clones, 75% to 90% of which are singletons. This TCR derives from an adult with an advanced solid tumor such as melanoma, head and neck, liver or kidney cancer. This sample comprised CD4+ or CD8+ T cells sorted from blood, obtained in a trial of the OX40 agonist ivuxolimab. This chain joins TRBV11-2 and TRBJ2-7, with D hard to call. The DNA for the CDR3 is TGTGCCAGCAGCTTCAACAGAGCCTACGAGCAGTACTTC. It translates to CASSFNRAYEQYF.